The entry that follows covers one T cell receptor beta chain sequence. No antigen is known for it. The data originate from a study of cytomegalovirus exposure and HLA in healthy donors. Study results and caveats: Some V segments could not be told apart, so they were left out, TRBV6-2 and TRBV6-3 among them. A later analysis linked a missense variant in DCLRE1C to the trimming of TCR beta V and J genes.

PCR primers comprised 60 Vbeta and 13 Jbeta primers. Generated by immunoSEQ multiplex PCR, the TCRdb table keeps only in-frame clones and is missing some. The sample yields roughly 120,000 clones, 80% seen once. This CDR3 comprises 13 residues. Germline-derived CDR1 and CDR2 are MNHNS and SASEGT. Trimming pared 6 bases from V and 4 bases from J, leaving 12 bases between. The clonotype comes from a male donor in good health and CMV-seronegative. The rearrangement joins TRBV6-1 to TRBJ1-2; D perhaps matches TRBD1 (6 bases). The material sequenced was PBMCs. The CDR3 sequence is CASSADRSYGYTF. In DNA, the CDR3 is TGTGCCAGCAGCGCCGACAGGAGCTATGGCTACACCTTC.